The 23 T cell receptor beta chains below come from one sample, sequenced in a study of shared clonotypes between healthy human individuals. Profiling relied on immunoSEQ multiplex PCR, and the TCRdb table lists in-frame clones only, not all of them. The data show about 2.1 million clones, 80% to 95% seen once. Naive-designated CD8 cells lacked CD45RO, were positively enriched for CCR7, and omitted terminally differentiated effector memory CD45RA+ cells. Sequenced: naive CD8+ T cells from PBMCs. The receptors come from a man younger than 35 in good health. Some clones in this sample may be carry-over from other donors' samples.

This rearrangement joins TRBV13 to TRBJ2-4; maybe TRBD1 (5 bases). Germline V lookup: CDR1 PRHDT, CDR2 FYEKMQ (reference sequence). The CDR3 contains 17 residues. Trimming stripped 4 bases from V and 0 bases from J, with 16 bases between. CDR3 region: CASSSRDSRLAKNIQYF. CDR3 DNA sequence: TGTGCCAGCAGCTCCCGAGACAGCCGACTAGCCAAAAACATTCAGTACTTC.

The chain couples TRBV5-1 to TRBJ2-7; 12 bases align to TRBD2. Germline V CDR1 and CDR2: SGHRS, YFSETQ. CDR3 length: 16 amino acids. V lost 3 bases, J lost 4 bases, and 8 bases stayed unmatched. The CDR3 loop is CASSSGDLAGGYEQYF. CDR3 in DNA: TGCGCCAGCAGCTCCGGAGACCTAGCGGGAGGGTACGAGCAGTACTTC.

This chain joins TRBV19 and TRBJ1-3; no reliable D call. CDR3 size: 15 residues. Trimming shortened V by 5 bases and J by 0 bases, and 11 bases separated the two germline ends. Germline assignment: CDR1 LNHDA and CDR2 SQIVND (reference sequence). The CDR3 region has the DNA TGTGCCAGTAGTGGAGGTTTGAGCTCTGGAAACACCATATATTTT. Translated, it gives CASSGGLSSGNTIYF. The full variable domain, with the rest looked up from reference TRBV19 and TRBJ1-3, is DGGITQSPKYLFRKEGQNVTLSCEQNLNHDAMYWYRQDPGQGLRLIYYSQIVNDFQKGDIAEGYSVSREKKESFPLTVTSAQKNPTAFYLCASSGGLSSGNTIYFGEGSWLTVV.

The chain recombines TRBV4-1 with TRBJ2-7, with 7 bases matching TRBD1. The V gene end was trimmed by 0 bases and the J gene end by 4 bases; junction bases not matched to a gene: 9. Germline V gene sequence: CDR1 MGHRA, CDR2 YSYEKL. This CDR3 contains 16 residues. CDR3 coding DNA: TGCGCCAGCAGCCAAGAGCTAGGCAGGGGGTGGTACGAGCAGTACTTC. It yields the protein CASSQELGRGWYEQYF.

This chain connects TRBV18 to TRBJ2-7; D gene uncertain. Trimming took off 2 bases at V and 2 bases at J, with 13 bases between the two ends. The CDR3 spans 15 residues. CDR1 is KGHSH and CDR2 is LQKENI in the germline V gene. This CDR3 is CASSPTRLNTYEQYF. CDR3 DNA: TGTGCCAGCTCACCAACACGACTGAACACCTACGAGCAGTACTTC.

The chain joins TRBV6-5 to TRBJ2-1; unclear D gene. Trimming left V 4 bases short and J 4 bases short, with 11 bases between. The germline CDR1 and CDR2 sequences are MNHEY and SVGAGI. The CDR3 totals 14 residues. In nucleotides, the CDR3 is TGTGCCAGCAGTTTTTCCCTCCCTTACAATGAGCAGTTCTTC. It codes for CASSFSLPYNEQFF.

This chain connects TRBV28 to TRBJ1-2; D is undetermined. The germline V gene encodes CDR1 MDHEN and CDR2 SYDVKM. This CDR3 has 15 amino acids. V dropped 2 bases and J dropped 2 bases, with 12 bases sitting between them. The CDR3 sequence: CASSLGPSLNYGYTF. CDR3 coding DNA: TGTGCCAGCAGTTTAGGTCCGAGTCTAAACTATGGCTACACCTTC.

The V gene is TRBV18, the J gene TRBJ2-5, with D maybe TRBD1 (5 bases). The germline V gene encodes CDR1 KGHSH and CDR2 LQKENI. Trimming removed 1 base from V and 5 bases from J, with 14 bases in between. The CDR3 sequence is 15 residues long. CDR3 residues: CASSPQRGLGETQYF. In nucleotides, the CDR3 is TGTGCCAGCTCACCACAAAGGGGCCTGGGGGAGACCCAGTACTTC.

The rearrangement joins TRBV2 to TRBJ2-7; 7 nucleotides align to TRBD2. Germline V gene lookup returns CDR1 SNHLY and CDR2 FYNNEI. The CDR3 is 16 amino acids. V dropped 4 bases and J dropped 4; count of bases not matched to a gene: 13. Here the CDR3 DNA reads TGTGCCAGCAGTGCAACCACTGGGACTACAACTTACGAGCAGTACTTC. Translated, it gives CASSATTGTTTYEQYF.

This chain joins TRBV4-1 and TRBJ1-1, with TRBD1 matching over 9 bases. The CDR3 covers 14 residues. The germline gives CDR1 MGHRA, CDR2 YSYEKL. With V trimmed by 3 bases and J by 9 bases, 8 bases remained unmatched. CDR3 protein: CASSQDTGGLKAFF. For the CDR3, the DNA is TGCGCCAGCAGCCAGGACACAGGGGGCTTAAAAGCTTTCTTT.

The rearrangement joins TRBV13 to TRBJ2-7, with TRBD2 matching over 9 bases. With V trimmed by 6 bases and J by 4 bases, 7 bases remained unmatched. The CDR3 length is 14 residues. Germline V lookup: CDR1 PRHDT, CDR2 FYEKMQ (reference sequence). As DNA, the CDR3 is TGTGCCAGCAGGACCTCCAGCGGGAGGTACGAGCAGTACTTC. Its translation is CASRTSSGRYEQYF. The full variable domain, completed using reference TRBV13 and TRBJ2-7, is AAGVIQSPRHLIKEKRETATLKCYPIPRHDTVYWYQQGPGQDPQFLISFYEKMQSDKGSIPDRFSAQQFSDYHSELNMSSLELGDSALYFCASRTSSGRYEQYFGPGTRLTVT.

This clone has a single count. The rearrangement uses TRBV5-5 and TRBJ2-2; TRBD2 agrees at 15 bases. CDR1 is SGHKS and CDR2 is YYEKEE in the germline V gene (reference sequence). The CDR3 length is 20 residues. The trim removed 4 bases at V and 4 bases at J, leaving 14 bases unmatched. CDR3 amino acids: CASSPRLGLAGGPGTGELFF. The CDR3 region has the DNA TGTGCCAGCAGCCCCAGATTAGGACTAGCGGGAGGGCCGGGCACCGGGGAGCTGTTTTTT.

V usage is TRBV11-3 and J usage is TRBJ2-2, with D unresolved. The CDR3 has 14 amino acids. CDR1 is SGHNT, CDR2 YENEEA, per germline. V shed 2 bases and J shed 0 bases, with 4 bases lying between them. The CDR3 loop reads CASSLRTNTGELFF. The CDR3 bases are TGTGCCAGCAGCTTAAGGACGAACACCGGGGAGCTGTTTTTT.

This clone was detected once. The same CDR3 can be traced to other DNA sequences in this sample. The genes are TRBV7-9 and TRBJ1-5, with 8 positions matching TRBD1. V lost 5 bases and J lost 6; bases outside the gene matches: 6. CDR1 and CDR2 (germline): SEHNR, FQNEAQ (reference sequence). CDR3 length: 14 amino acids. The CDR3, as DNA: TGTGCCAGCAGCCCAGACAGGGGAGGTCAGCCCCAGCATTTT. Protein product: CASSPDRGGQPQHF.

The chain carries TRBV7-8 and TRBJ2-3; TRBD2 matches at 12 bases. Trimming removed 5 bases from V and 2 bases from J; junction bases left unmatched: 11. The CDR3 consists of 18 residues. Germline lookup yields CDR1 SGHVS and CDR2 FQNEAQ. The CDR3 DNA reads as TGTGCCAGCAGCATGAAGAACAGACTAGCGGGAGACACAGATACGCAGTATTTT. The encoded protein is CASSMKNRLAGDTDTQYF. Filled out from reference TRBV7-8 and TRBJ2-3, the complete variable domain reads GAGVSQSPRYKVAKRGQDVALRCDPISGHVSLFWYQQALGQGPEFLTYFQNEAQLDKSGLPSDRFFAERPEGSVSTLKIQRTQQEDSAVYLCASSMKNRLAGDTDTQYFGPGTRLTVL.

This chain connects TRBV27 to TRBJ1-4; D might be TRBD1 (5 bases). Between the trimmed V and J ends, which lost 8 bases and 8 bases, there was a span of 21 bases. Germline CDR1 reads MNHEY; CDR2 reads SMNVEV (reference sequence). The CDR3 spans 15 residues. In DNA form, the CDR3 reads TGTGCCAGCCGGGACGGCGAGCCTGGGGAAGAAAAACTGTTTTTT. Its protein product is CASRDGEPGEEKLFF.

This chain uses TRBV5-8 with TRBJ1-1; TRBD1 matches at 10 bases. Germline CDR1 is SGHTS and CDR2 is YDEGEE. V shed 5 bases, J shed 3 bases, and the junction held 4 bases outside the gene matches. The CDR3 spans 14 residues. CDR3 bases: TGTGCCAGCAGTCCCGGGACAGGGGACACTGAAGCTTTCTTT. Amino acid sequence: CASSPGTGDTEAFF.

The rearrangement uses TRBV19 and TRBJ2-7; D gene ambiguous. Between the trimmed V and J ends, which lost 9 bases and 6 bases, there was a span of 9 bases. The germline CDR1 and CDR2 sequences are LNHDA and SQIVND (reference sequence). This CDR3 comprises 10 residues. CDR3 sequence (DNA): TGTGCCAGGGAGCCCCCCGAGCAGTACTTC. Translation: CAREPPEQYF. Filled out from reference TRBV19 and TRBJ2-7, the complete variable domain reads DGGITQSPKYLFRKEGQNVTLSCEQNLNHDAMYWYRQDPGQGLRLIYYSQIVNDFQKGDIAEGYSVSREKKESFPLTVTSAQKNPTAFYLCAREPPEQYFGPGTRLTVT.

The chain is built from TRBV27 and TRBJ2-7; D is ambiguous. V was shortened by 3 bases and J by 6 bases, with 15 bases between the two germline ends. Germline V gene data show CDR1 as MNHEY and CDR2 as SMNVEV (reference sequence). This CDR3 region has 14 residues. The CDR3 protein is CASSFTVYGFEQYF. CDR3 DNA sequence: TGTGCCAGCAGTTTTACAGTGTACGGGTTCGAGCAGTACTTC.

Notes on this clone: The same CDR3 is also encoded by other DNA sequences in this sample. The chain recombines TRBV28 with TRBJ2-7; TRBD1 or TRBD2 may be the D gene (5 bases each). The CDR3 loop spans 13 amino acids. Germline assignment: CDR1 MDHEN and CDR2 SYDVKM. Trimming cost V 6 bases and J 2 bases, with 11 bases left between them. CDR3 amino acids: CASSPRGPYEQYF. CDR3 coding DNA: TGTGCCAGCAGCCCCCGGGGCCCCTACGAGCAGTACTTC.

In DNA, the CDR3 is TGTGCCAGCAGCACAAGGGACAGGGTGTTCCATGGCTACACCTTC. Protein sequence: CASSTRDRVFHGYTF. The chain joins TRBV11-2 to TRBJ1-2; the match to TRBD1 covers 9 bases. Germline V gene lookup returns CDR1 SGHAT and CDR2 FQNNGV. V dropped 5 bases and J dropped 6; count of bases not matched to a gene: 10. This CDR3 comprises 15 residues.

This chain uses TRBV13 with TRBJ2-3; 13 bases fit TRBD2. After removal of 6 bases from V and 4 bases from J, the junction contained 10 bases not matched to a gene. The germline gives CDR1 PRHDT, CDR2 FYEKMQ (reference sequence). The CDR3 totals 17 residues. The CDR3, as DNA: TGTGCCAGCAGAGAGAGGACTAGCGGGAGAAGCTCAGATACGCAGTATTTT. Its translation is CASRERTSGRSSDTQYF.

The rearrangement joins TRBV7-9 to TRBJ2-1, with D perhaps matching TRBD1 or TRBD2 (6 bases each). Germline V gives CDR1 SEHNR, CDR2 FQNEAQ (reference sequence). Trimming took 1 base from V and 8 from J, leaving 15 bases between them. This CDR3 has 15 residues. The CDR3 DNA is TGTGCCAGCAGCTTAGGGGACACTAGCTTCGATGAGCAGTTCTTC. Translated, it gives CASSLGDTSFDEQFF.